Here is one T cell receptor (beta chain) with its context. Antigen unknown. This CDR3 contains 16 residues. CDR1 and CDR2 (germline): LNHDA, SQIVND (reference sequence). V gave up 3 bases and J gave up 7 bases; unmatched junction bases: 7. TCRdb's copy holds only in-frame clones and misses some; the assay was immunoSEQ multiplex PCR. Found here are 80,000 to 100,000 clones, 92% of them singletons; the top ten hold more than 0.5%. This entry belongs to a study of OX40 agonist ivuxolimab in advanced cancers. Study-wide results and limits: Researchers report that CD8+ T cells had, on average, more expanded clones than CD4+.

The TCR originated in an adult with an advanced solid tumor such as melanoma, head and neck, liver or kidney cancer. The source was CD4+ or CD8+ T cells sorted from blood, collected in a trial of the OX40 agonist ivuxolimab. The V and J genes are TRBV19 and TRBJ2-2, with 11 positions matching TRBD1. The CDR3 DNA follows: TGTGCCAGTAGTATGAACTCCGGGACAGGGGGCGGGGAGCTGTTTTTT. Protein: CASSMNSGTGGGELFF.